This T cell receptor beta chain was retrieved from a study of T cell repertoires in cytomegalovirus infection. CDR1 is SGHTA and CDR2 is FQGNSA in the germline V gene. The CDR3 spans 15 residues. Deletions cut 5 bases from V and 2 bases from J, with 13 bases between. This clonotype was counted only a few times. Antigen unknown. TCRdb ran MiXCR on the reads and lists one entry per CDR3 protein. In the table there are approximately 770,000 distinct CDR3 sequences, 25% to 35% of which are singletons. The chain is built from TRBV7-2 and TRBJ2-1, with D perhaps TRBD2 (5 bases). The TCR was taken from a human donor in good health (CMV status not recorded). Some clones in this sample may be carry-over from other donors' samples. The input for sequencing was cultured CD8+ T cells from PBMCs, taken from culture after CMV antigen stimulation. CDR3 sequence reads: CASSHGLPPYNEQFF. The CDR3 DNA sequence: TGTGCCAGCAGCCACGGACTCCCGCCCTACAATGAGCAGTTCTTC.